Below, one T cell receptor beta chain is given with its context. This sample is drawn from a study of blood T cell repertoires in COVID-19. The CDR3 length is 12 residues. CDR1 SGHTA and CDR2 FQGTGA come from the germline V gene. V lost 5 bases and J 3 bases, leaving 5 bases between the germline ends. TCRdb's table, derived via immunoSEQ multiplex PCR, lists solely in-frame clones and lacks some. The data contain about 200,000 clones, 86% of them seen just once; the ten biggest clones take up about 4%. This chain connects TRBV7-3 to TRBJ1-3; no firm D call. Sequencing was carried out using PBMCs or T cells enriched from blood (not recorded which). The clonotype was recovered from a woman younger than 45 who had been exposed to COVID-19. DNA of the CDR3: TGTGCCAGCAGCACCGGTGGAAACACCATATATTTT. It is translated as CASSTGGNTIYF.